The sample holds one count of the clone carrying this TCR beta chain. Its specificity is unknown. The junction departs from germline at one end; a sequencing error may be responsible. TCRbeta libraries were built with three rounds of nested PCR, modified from ARM-PCR. TCRdb processed the multiplex PCR reads anew with MiXCR; each CDR3 protein has one entry. The sample consists of tens of thousands of distinct CDR3 sequences, roughly 80% of them appearing once. This sample was included in a study of tumor and adjacent non-tumor tissue in lung cancer. Study as a whole: Patients were aged 31 to 76, some 10 men and about 5 women, stage I to III.

The CDR3 loop spans 13 amino acids. Germline-derived CDR1 and CDR2 are MDHEN and SYDVKM. Regarding the study as a whole: In normal lung, the top 100 clones were significantly more dominant than in tumor. Significantly higher TCR diversity was found in tumor than normal lung.

No cell sorting was done before RNA was extracted from the tissue. This non-tumor lung sample came from over 3 cm beyond the tumor edge. Between August and November 2014, newly diagnosed, chemotherapy-naive lung cancer patients underwent thoracic surgery in China. The sequence derives from a man in his sixties with non-small cell lung cancer. V gene TRBV28 combines with J gene TRBJ1-1, with 8 bases that match TRBD1. The sample comprised distant non-tumor lung tissue. CDR3 sequence: CTSSSGQGGETFF. The CDR3 bases are TGTACCAGCAGTTCAGGACAGGGAGGGGAAACTTTCTTT. Using reference TRBV28 and TRBJ1-1 for the parts outside the CDR3, the full variable domain is DVKVTQSSRYLVKRTGEKVFLECVQDMDHENMFWYRQDPGLGLRLIYFSYDVKMKEKGDIPEGYSVSREKKERFSLILESASTNQTSMYLCTSSSGQGGETFFGQGTRLTVV.